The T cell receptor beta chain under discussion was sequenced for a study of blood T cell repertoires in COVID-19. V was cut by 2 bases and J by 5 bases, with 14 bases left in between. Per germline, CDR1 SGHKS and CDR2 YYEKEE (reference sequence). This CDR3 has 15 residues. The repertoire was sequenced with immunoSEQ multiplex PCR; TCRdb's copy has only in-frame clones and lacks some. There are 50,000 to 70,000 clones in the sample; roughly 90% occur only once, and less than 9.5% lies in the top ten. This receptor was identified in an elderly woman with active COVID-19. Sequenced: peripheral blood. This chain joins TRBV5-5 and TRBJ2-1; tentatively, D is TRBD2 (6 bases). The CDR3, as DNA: TGTGCCAGCAGCTTCGGGGGAGGCTTACACAATGAGCAGTTCTTC. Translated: CASSFGGGLHNEQFF.